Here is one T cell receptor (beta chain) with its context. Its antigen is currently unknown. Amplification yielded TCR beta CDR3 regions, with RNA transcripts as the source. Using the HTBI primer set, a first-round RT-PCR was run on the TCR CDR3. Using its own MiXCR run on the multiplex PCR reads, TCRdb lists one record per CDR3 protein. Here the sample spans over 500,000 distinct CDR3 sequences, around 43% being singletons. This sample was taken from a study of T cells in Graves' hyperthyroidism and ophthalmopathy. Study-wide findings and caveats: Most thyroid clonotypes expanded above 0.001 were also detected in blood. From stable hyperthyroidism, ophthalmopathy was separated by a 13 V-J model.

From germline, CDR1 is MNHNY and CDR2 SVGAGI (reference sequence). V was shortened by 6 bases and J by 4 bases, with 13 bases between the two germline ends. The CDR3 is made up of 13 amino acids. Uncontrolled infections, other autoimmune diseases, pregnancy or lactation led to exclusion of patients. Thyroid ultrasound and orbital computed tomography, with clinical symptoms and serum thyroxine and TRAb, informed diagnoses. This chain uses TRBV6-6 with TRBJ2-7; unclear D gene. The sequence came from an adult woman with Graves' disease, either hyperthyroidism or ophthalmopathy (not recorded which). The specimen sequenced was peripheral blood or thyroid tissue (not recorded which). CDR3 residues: CASRASGAYEQYF. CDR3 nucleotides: TGTGCCAGCAGGGCCTCGGGCGCTTACGAGCAGTACTTC.